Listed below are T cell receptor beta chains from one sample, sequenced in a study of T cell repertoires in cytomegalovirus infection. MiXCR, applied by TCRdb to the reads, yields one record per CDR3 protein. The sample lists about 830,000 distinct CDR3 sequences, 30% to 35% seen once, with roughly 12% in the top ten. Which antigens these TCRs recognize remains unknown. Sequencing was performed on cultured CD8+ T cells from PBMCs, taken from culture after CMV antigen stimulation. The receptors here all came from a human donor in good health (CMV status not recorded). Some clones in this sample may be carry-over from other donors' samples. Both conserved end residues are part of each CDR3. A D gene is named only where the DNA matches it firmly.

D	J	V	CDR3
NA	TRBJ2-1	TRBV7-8	CASSPEVAGSSYNEQFF
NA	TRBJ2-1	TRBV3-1	CASKKDNEQFF
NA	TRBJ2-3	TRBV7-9	CASSPRTGPLTDTQYF
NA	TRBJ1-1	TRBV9	CASSPYRAGNTEAFF
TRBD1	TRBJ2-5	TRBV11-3	CASSTTGTEQETQYF
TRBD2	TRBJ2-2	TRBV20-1	CSAPRIAGVNTGELFF
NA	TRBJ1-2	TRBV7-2	CASSPPGRKSGYTF
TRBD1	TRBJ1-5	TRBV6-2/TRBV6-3	CASSIQGISPSNQPQHF
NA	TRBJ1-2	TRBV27	CASSSTGFGGYTF
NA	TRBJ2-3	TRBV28	CASTIGLTGTDTQYF
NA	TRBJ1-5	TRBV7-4	CASSDEVGQPQHF
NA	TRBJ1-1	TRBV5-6	CASRNGAYSIGKVRTEAFF